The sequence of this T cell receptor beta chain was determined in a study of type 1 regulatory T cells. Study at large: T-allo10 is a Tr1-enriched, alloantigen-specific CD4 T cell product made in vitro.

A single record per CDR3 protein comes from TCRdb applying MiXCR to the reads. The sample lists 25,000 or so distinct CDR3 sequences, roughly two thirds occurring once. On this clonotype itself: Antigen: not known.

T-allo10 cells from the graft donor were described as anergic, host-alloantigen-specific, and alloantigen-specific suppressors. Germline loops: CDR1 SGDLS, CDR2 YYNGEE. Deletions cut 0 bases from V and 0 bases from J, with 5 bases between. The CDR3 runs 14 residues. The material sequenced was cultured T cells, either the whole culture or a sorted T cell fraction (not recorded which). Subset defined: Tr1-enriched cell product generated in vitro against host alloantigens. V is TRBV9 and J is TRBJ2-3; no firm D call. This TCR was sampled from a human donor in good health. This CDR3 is CASSVEHSTDTQYF. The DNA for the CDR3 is TGTGCCAGCAGCGTAGAACATAGCACAGATACGCAGTATTTT.